These 26 T cell receptor beta chains originate from one sample sequenced in a study of blood T cell repertoires in COVID-19. Data came from immunoSEQ multiplex PCR; TCRdb stores just in-frame clones and leaves some out. The sample carries 120,000 or so clones, about four fifths recorded once. Sequenced: peripheral blood. The receptors derive from a man at least 80 years old with active or convalescent COVID-19.

V is TRBV6-2 or TRBV6-3 and J is TRBJ1-2, with TRBD1 as a possible D gene (6 bases). Germline lookup yields CDR1 MNHEY and CDR2 SVGEGT. This CDR3 contains 14 residues. The V end lost 0 bases, the J end lost 8 bases, and 13 bases lay between the germline ends. The CDR3 spells CASSYSLGAKGYTF. CDR3 in DNA: TGTGCCAGCAGTTACTCGCTGGGGGCGAAAGGCTACACCTTC.

The chain joins TRBV12-1 to TRBJ2-7; the DNA was not used to check the table's D call, TRBD2. TRBV12-1 is given as a pseudogene. CDR3 length: 14 amino acids. Written as DNA, the CDR3 is TGTGCCAGCAGCCCACGGACTAGCGGGTGCGAGCAGTACTTC. Translated: CASSPRTSGCEQYF.

This chain uses TRBV6-6 with TRBJ1-2, with D unresolved. Germline V gene data show CDR1 as MNHNY and CDR2 as SVGAGI (reference sequence). V gave up 6 bases and J gave up 5 bases, with 22 bases separating them. The CDR3 sequence is 16 residues long. In DNA form, the CDR3 reads TGTGCCAGCAGGCCCTCGGACGGAGGACTTTTTTATGGCTACACCTTC. Its translation: CASRPSDGGLFYGYTF.

The V call is TRBV7-6, the J call TRBJ1-2; no firm D call. Trimming removed 5 bases at V and 1 base at J, with 17 bases between. Germline assignment: CDR1 SGHVS and CDR2 FNYEAQ. The CDR3 runs to 16 residues. The CDR3 DNA is TGTGCCAGCAGCCCTTTCTTTGGAGAAGATAACTATGGCTACACCTTC. It codes for CASSPFFGEDNYGYTF.

This clone was picked up a small number of times. The rearrangement uses TRBV6-2 or TRBV6-3 and TRBJ2-7; 11 bases fit TRBD1. V trimming: 6 bases; J trimming: 2 bases; junction bases outside the gene matches: 6. CDR3 length: 15 amino acids. CDR1 and CDR2 from the germline V gene are MNHEY and SVGEGT. DNA of the CDR3: TGTGCCAGCAGCGATCCGGGACAGGGGGCCTACGAGCAGTACTTC. It codes for CASSDPGQGAYEQYF.

This chain connects TRBV7-2 to TRBJ2-1, with 7 bases matching TRBD2. The CDR3 is 15 residues long. V gave up 5 bases and J gave up 1 base; unmatched junction bases: 5. Germline V gives CDR1 SGHTA, CDR2 FQGNSA. The CDR3 spells CASSPWGGSYNEQFF. As DNA, the CDR3 is TGTGCCAGCAGCCCATGGGGGGGGTCCTACAATGAGCAGTTCTTC.

The chain uses TRBV28 and TRBJ1-2; D gene unclear. V was clipped by 2 bases and J by 4 bases, with 11 bases between them. This CDR3 spans 14 amino acids. The germline CDR1 and CDR2 sequences are MDHEN and SYDVKM. Written as DNA, the CDR3 is TGTGCCAGCAGTTTACTGTCAGGTGCCTATGGCTACACCTTC. Protein: CASSLLSGAYGYTF.

The chain uses TRBV9 and TRBJ2-1; D gene unclear. Germline CDR1 SGDLS, CDR2 YYNGEE. The CDR3 is 12 amino acids. V was shortened by 0 bases and J by 12 bases, with 10 bases between the two germline ends. CDR3 amino acids: CASSVDHRVQFF. The CDR3 nucleotides are TGTGCCAGCAGCGTAGACCACCGGGTGCAGTTCTTC. Drawing the rest from reference TRBV9 and TRBJ2-1, the complete variable domain is DSGVTQTPKHLITATGQRVTLRCSPRSGDLSVYWYQQSLDQGLQFLIQYYNGEERAKGNILERFSAQQFPDLHSELNLSSLELGDSALYFCASSVDHRVQFFGPGTRLTVL.

V is TRBV9 and J is TRBJ2-5; 7 bases map to TRBD2. This CDR3 has 15 amino acids. Per germline, CDR1 SGDLS and CDR2 YYNGEE. With V trimmed by 0 bases and J by 2 bases, 4 bases remained unmatched. The CDR3 DNA follows: TGTGCCAGCAGCGTAGATTCGGGGGGACAAGAGACCCAGTACTTC. Translation gives CASSVDSGGQETQYF. Based on the CDR3 plus reference TRBV9 and TRBJ2-5, the full variable domain is DSGVTQTPKHLITATGQRVTLRCSPRSGDLSVYWYQQSLDQGLQFLIQYYNGEERAKGNILERFSAQQFPDLHSELNLSSLELGDSALYFCASSVDSGGQETQYFGPGTRLLVL.

This clone was counted a single time. The V call is TRBV5-4, the J call TRBJ1-3; possible D gene TRBD1, 6 bases. CDR1 and CDR2 (germline): SGHNT, YYREEE (reference sequence). The CDR3 is made up of 14 amino acids. The CDR3 reads CAGSDSRSGNTIYF. In DNA, the CDR3 is TGTGCGGGGTCGGACAGTAGATCTGGAAACACCATATATTTT.

The genes are TRBV3-1 (or the pseudogene TRBV3-2) and TRBJ2-5, with 9 bases fitting TRBD1. The V gene's germline CDR1 is LGHDT and CDR2 YNNKEL (reference sequence). CDR3 length: 17 amino acids. The junction had 9 bases not matched to a gene; V was cut back by 0 bases and J by 4 bases. The CDR3: CASSQEIGGQGIETQYF. The DNA for the CDR3 is TGTGCCAGCAGCCAAGAAATAGGTGGACAGGGGATAGAGACCCAGTACTTC.

The chain carries TRBV5-4 and TRBJ2-2; 7 nucleotides line up with TRBD1. From germline, CDR1 is SGHNT and CDR2 YYREEE (reference sequence). The CDR3 is 16 amino acids. The trim removed 0 bases at V and 6 bases at J, leaving 8 bases unmatched. The CDR3 sequence: CASSLAGGSSAGELFF. The CDR3 DNA reads as TGTGCCAGCAGCTTGGCAGGGGGTTCTTCGGCCGGGGAGCTGTTTTTT.

V gene TRBV28 combines with J gene TRBJ1-3, with 8 bases lining up with TRBD1. This CDR3 has 16 residues. V trimming: 6 bases; J trimming: 2 bases; junction bases outside the gene matches: 9. CDR1 MDHEN and CDR2 SYDVKM come from the germline V gene. As DNA, the CDR3 is TGTGCCAGCAGCCAGATGCAGGGGGCGGCTGGAAACACCATATATTTT. Translated: CASSQMQGAAGNTIYF.

This rearrangement joins TRBV15 to TRBJ1-1; perhaps TRBD1 as D (6 bases). The length of the CDR3 is 14 residues. Germline V gives CDR1 LNHNV, CDR2 YYDKDF (reference sequence). Trimming cost V 3 bases and J 8 bases, with 16 bases left between them. CDR3 residues: CATSRITGRGEAFF. The CDR3 nucleotides are TGTGCCACCAGCAGGATAACAGGGAGAGGAGAAGCTTTCTTT.

The chain links TRBV30 to TRBJ2-7, with D possibly being TRBD2 (6 bases). Trimming took 3 bases from V and 3 from J, leaving 12 bases between them. The germline V gene has CDR1 GTSNPN and CDR2 SVGIG (reference sequence). CDR3 length: 13 amino acids. The CDR3 here is CAWSVSGNYEQYF. For the CDR3, the DNA is TGTGCCTGGAGCGTTAGCGGCAACTACGAGCAGTACTTC.

The rearrangement uses TRBV18 and TRBJ2-1; TRBD2 aligns across 9 bases. The CDR3 totals 14 residues. CDR1 and CDR2 from the germline V gene are KGHSH and LQKENI. Trimming cost V 1 base and J 5 bases; bases outside gene matches: 0. The CDR3 nucleotides are TGTGCCAGCTCACCACGACTAGCGGACAATGAGCAGTTCTTC. This encodes CASSPRLADNEQFF.

The chain has TRBV6-5 and TRBJ2-7, with D tentatively TRBD1 (5 bases). This CDR3 contains 13 residues. V was cut by 7 bases and J by 1 base, with 11 bases left in between. The germline V gene encodes CDR1 MNHEY and CDR2 SVGAGI. The DNA of the CDR3 is TGTGCCAGCACCCTGACAGTTTCCTACGAGCAGTACTTC. It yields the protein CASTLTVSYEQYF.

This clone was picked up a small number of times. The chain uses TRBV6-5 and TRBJ2-7; TRBD1 might be the D (6 bases). V dropped 6 bases and J dropped 2 bases, with 14 bases sitting between them. CDR1 and CDR2 from the germline V gene are MNHEY and SVGAGI. CDR3 length: 14 residues. The CDR3 loop reads CASRLSRDTYEQYF. CDR3 sequence (DNA): TGTGCCAGCAGGCTATCACGGGACACCTACGAGCAGTACTTC.

The gene calls are TRBV4-1 and TRBJ2-1, with 12 bases identical to TRBD2. The CDR3 contains 17 residues. Germline trimming cut 0 bases from V and 12 bases from J; bases unmatched to any gene: 12. Germline CDR1 reads MGHRA; CDR2 reads YSYEKL. This CDR3 reads CASSQERLAGGKASQFF. CDR3 nucleotides: TGCGCCAGCAGCCAAGAGAGGCTAGCGGGGGGGAAGGCATCGCAGTTCTTC.

This clone is classed as large. The chain joins TRBV7-3 to TRBJ2-7; TRBD1 matches 10 bases. Germline CDR1 SGHTA, CDR2 FQGTGA. The V and J ends lost 5 bases and 4 bases, in that order; junction bases with no gene match: 8. The CDR3 covers 15 residues. The CDR3 is CASSPGQGVGYEQYF. Written as DNA, the CDR3 is TGTGCCAGCAGCCCAGGACAGGGGGTTGGGTACGAGCAGTACTTC. Full variable domain (remainder filled in from reference TRBV7-3 and TRBJ2-7): GAGVSQTPSNKVTEKGKYVELRCDPISGHTALYWYRQSLGQGPEFLIYFQGTGAADDSGLPNDRFFAVRPEGSVSTLKIQRTERGDSAVYLCASSPGQGVGYEQYFGPGTRLTVT.

This clone was picked up a small number of times. V gene TRBV12-1 combines with J gene TRBJ1-4; whether TRBD1, the table's D call, matches the DNA was not checked. TRBV12-1 is designated a pseudogene. The CDR3 is made up of 15 amino acids. The CDR3 sequence is CASSMIDRFYEKLFF. The CDR3 nucleotides are TGTGCCAGCAGCATGATAGACAGGTTTTACGAAAAACTGTTTTTT.

This clone showed up just once. This chain connects TRBV10-2 to TRBJ2-2, with D unclear. The CDR3 is 13 amino acids. Trimming removed 3 bases at V and 4 bases at J, with 6 bases between. Germline V gene sequence: CDR1 WSHSY, CDR2 SAAADI. The CDR3 region has the DNA TGCGCCAGCAGTGATAGCCGCACCGGGGAGCTGTTTTTT. This sequence encodes CASSDSRTGELFF.

The CDR3, as DNA: TGTGCCAGCAGTGAAGCCCAGGGTCGTACAGATACGCAGTATTTT. This encodes CASSEAQGRTDTQYF. The chain uses TRBV6-1 and TRBJ2-3, with a possible D match to TRBD1 (5 bases). V was trimmed by 0 bases and J by 3 bases, leaving 10 bases between them. This CDR3 comprises 15 residues. Germline assignment: CDR1 MNHNS and CDR2 SASEGT.

The chain is built from TRBV15 and TRBJ2-6; TRBD1 matches at 9 bases. The CDR3 is 20 amino acids. V lost 8 bases and J lost 0; bases outside the gene matches: 17. Germline CDR1 reads LNHNV; CDR2 reads YYDKDF (reference sequence). The CDR3 DNA reads TGTGCCACCGGAGTATCAGTGGGGGACAGGGCGTACTCTGGGGCCAACGTCCTGACTTTC. It is translated as CATGVSVGDRAYSGANVLTF.

This rearrangement joins TRBV5-1 to TRBJ1-5; D perhaps matches TRBD1 (5 bases). The V end lost 4 bases, the J end lost 5 bases, and 10 bases lay between the germline ends. This CDR3 region has 13 residues. Germline values: CDR1 SGHRS, CDR2 YFSETQ. The chain's CDR3 is CASSPRGDQPQHF. CDR3 DNA: TGCGCCAGCAGCCCCCGGGGGGATCAGCCCCAGCATTTT.

This chain connects TRBV6-5 to TRBJ1-5, with D tentatively TRBD1 (6 bases). V was pared by 0 bases and J by 2 bases, with 8 bases between. Germline V gene data show CDR1 as MNHEY and CDR2 as SVGAGI. This CDR3 contains 15 residues. CDR3 protein: CASSYSRQGNQPQHF. CDR3 nucleotide sequence: TGTGCCAGCAGTTACTCGAGACAGGGCAATCAGCCCCAGCATTTT.